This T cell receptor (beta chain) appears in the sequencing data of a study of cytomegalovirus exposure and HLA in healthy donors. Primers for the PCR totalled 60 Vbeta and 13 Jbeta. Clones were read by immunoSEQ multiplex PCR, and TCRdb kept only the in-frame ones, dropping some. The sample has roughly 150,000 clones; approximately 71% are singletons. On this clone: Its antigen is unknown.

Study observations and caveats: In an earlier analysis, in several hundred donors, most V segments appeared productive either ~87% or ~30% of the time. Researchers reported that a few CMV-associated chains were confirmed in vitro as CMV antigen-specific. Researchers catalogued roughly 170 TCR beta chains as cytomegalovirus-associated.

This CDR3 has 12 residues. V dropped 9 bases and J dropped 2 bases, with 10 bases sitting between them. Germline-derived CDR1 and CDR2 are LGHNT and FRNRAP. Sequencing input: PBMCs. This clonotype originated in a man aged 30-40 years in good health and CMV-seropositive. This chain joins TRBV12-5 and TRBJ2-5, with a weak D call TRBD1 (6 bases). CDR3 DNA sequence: TGTGCTAGCGAAGGGGGTCAAGAGACCCAGTACTTC. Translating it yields CASEGGQETQYF.